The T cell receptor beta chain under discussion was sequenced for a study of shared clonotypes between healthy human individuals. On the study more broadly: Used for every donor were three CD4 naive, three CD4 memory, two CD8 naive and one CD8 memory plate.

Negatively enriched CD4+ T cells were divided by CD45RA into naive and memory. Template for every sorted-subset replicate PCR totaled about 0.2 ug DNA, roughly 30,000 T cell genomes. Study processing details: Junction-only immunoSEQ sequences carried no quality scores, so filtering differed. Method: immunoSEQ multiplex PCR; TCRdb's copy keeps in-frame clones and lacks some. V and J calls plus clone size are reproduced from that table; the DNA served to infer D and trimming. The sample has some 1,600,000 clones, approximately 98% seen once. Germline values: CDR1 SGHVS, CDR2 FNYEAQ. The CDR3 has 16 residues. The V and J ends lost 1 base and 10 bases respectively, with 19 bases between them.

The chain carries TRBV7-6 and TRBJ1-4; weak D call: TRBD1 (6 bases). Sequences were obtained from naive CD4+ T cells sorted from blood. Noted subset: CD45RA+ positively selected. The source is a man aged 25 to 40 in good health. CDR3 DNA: TGTGCCAGCAGCTTAGGACCTGGGCCAGGGGATGCAAAACTGTTTTTT. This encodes CASSLGPGPGDAKLFF.